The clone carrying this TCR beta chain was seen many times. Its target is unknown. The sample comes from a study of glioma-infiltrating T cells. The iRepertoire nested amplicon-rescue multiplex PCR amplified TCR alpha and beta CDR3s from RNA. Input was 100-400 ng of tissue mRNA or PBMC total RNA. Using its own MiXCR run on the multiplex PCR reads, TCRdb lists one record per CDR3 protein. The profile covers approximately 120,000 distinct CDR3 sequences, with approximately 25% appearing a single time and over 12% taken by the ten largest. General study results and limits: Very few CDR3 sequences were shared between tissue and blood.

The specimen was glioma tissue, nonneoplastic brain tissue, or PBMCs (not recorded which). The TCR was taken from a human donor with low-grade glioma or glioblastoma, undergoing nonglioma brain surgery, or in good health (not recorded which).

The CDR3, as DNA: TGTGCCAGCAGCTTTACCCGCGAGCAGTACTTC. Translation: CASSFTREQYF. The chain couples TRBV7-2 to TRBJ2-7; unclear D gene. Trimming removed 3 bases at V and 6 bases at J, with 6 bases between. Germline V lookup: CDR1 SGHTA, CDR2 FQGNSA. The CDR3 has 11 residues.